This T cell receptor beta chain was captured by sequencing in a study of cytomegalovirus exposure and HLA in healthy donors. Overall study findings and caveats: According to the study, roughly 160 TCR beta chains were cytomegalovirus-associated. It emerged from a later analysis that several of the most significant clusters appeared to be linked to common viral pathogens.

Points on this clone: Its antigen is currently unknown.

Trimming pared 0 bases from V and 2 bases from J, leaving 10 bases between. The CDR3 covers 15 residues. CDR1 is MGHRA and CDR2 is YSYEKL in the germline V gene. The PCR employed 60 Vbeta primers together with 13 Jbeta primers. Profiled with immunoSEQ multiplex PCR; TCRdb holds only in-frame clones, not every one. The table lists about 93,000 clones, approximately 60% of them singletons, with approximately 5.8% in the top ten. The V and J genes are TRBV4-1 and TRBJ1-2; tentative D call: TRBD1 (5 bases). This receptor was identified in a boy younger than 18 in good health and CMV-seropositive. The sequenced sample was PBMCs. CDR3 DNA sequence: TGCGCCAGCAGCCAAGATGGGGCAGGGAACTATGGCTACACCTTC. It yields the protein CASSQDGAGNYGYTF.